The 29 T cell receptor beta chains given below trace back to one sample, sequenced in a study of blood T cell repertoires in COVID-19. Some clones are missing from TCRdb's copy, which holds only in-frame ones; the method was immunoSEQ multiplex PCR. Among 250,000 or so clones, approximately 90% were seen once, and the ten largest hold approximately 2.6%. Sequencing was performed on peripheral blood. The receptors originated from a man between 25 and 39 years old with COVID-19, enrolled during active disease.

The chain joins TRBV5-6 to TRBJ2-7, with D tentatively TRBD2 (6 bases). Deletions cut 1 base from V and 2 bases from J, with 10 bases between. Germline V CDR1 and CDR2: SGHDT, YYEEEE. The CDR3 totals 14 residues. This CDR3 is CASSLLRDPYEQYF. The CDR3 nucleotides are TGTGCCAGCAGCTTGTTGCGGGACCCCTACGAGCAGTACTTC.

The rearrangement joins TRBV30 to TRBJ1-1; D not resolved. Germline loops: CDR1 GTSNPN, CDR2 SVGIG (reference sequence). V was trimmed by 0 bases and J by 5 bases, leaving 10 bases between them. CDR3 length equals 13 residues. CDR3 region: CAWSVRVGTEAFF. The CDR3 bases are TGTGCCTGGAGTGTCCGGGTCGGGACTGAAGCTTTCTTT.

This rearrangement joins TRBV18 to TRBJ1-1; no firm D call. Trimming pared 4 bases from V and 5 bases from J, leaving 17 bases between. This CDR3 comprises 15 residues. Looked up from germline, CDR1 is KGHSH and CDR2 is LQKENI. CDR3 protein: CASSLNFEGGTEAFF. DNA of the CDR3: TGTGCCAGCTCACTTAACTTCGAGGGTGGTACTGAAGCTTTCTTT. The complete variable domain, with remaining parts taken from reference TRBV18 and TRBJ1-1, reads NAGVMQNPRHLVRRRGQEARLRCSPMKGHSHVYWYRQLPEEGLKFMVYLQKENIIDESGMPKERFSAEFPKEGPSILRIQQVVRGDSAAYFCASSLNFEGGTEAFFGQGTRLTVV.

CDR3 region: CAWTGGRDEQFF. The CDR3 bases are TGTGCCTGGACTGGCGGGAGGGATGAGCAGTTCTTC. The chain has TRBV30 and TRBJ2-1; 9 positions agree with TRBD2. The J segment lost 8 bases and the V segment lost 4 bases, leaving 3 bases of the junction unmatched. The germline CDR1 and CDR2 sequences are GTSNPN and SVGIG (reference sequence). The CDR3 runs 12 residues.

J is TRBJ1-2 and V is TRBV24-1, with 10 bases lining up with TRBD1. Trimming at V came to 6 bases and at J to 2 bases, leaving 8 bases not matched to a gene. This CDR3 is 16 amino acids long. Germline V gene lookup returns CDR1 KGHDR and CDR2 SFDVKD. The CDR3 region is CATSLPGTGANYGYTF. The CDR3, as DNA: TGTGCCACCAGTCTCCCCGGGACAGGGGCAAACTATGGCTACACCTTC.

The chain is built from TRBV6-5 and TRBJ2-2; 7 bases line up with TRBD2. Germline CDR1 is MNHEY and CDR2 is SVGAGI. The CDR3 covers 14 residues. Trimming at V came to 2 bases and at J to 7 bases, leaving 4 bases not matched to a gene. CDR3 loop: CASSYGAGVGELFF. Here the CDR3 DNA reads TGTGCCAGCAGTTACGGGGCGGGAGTCGGGGAGCTGTTTTTT.

J is TRBJ2-1 and V is TRBV21-1; no DNA check was done on the table's D call, TRBD2. TRBV21-1 is tagged as a pseudogene. CDR3 length equals 19 residues. For the CDR3, the DNA is TGTGCCAGCAGCAAACGGGAGGAACAACCCTCTAACTCCTACAATGAGCAGTTCTTC. Protein product: CASSKREEQPSNSYNEQFF.

The chain couples TRBV6-2 or TRBV6-3 to TRBJ2-2, with D unclear. Germline lookup yields CDR1 MNHEY and CDR2 SVGEGT. The CDR3 runs to 13 residues. V lost 2 bases and J 3 bases, leaving 4 bases between the germline ends. The CDR3 spells CASSYPHTGELFF. The CDR3 DNA follows: TGTGCCAGCAGTTACCCTCACACCGGGGAGCTGTTTTTT.

This rearrangement joins TRBV3-1 (or the pseudogene TRBV3-2) to TRBJ2-3, with D possibly TRBD2 on 6 matching bases. Trimming took 6 bases from V and 3 from J, leaving 16 bases between them. CDR3 length: 15 residues. Germline values: CDR1 LGHDT, CDR2 YNNKEL (reference sequence). Here the CDR3 DNA reads TGTGCCAGCAGTCCCAGGAGGGATCTAACAGATACGCAGTATTTT. Its translation: CASSPRRDLTDTQYF.

V usage is TRBV5-6 and J usage is TRBJ1-4; 8 bases agree with TRBD1. CDR3 length: 15 amino acids. The trim removed 3 bases at V and 2 bases at J, leaving 3 bases unmatched. Germline assignment: CDR1 SGHDT and CDR2 YYEEEE. CDR3 nucleotides: TGTGCCAGCAGCTCGTCAGGGGGCACTAATGAAAAACTGTTTTTT. Encoded protein: CASSSSGGTNEKLFF.

The chain is built from TRBV7-8 and TRBJ1-1; 7 bases fit TRBD1. The V gene's germline CDR1 is SGHVS and CDR2 FQNEAQ. There are 14 residues in the CDR3. The V gene end was trimmed by 4 bases and the J gene end by 3 bases; junction bases not matched to a gene: 5. CDR3 region: CASSSQTGHTEAFF. For the CDR3, the DNA is TGTGCCAGCAGCTCCCAGACAGGGCACACTGAAGCTTTCTTT.

The V and J genes are TRBV6-5 and TRBJ1-1, with TRBD1 matching over 10 bases. The CDR3 consists of 13 residues. The junction had 2 bases not matched to a gene; V was cut back by 0 bases and J by 10 bases. Germline values: CDR1 MNHEY, CDR2 SVGAGI. CDR3 sequence reads: CASSYSGQGVAFF. Here the CDR3 DNA reads TGTGCCAGCAGTTACTCCGGACAGGGGGTAGCTTTCTTT.

The chain is built from TRBV27 and TRBJ1-6; 7 nucleotides match TRBD1. The V gene's germline CDR1 is MNHEY and CDR2 SMNVEV (reference sequence). V was pared by 7 bases and J by 7 bases, with 4 bases of the junction left unmatched. There are 13 residues in the CDR3. The CDR3 sequence: CASKLTGNSPLHF. As DNA, the CDR3 is TGTGCCAGCAAATTGACAGGGAATTCACCCCTCCACTTT.

The V call is TRBV7-2, the J call TRBJ1-3, with TRBD1 as a possible D gene (6 bases). The germline gives CDR1 SGHTA, CDR2 FQGNSA. The V gene lost 3 bases and the J gene lost 1 base, with 10 bases spanning the gap. CDR3 length equals 15 residues. CDR3 in DNA: TGTGCCAGCAGCTTGGGGGGGGCTTCTGGAAACACCATATATTTT. This codes for CASSLGGASGNTIYF.

The rearrangement joins TRBV2 to TRBJ2-6; 10 bases line up with TRBD1. Unmatched junction bases numbered 17, after V lost 5 bases and J lost 1 base. This CDR3 comprises 21 residues. Germline V lookup: CDR1 SNHLY, CDR2 FYNNEI. Here the CDR3 reads CASSITRPRQGARSGANVLTF. Written as DNA, the CDR3 is TGTGCCAGCAGTATAACCCGACCTAGACAGGGGGCCCGTTCTGGGGCCAACGTCCTGACTTTC. Looking up the rest from reference TRBV2 and TRBJ2-6 gives the full variable domain: EPEVTQTPSHQVTQMGQEVILRCVPISNHLYFYWYRQILGQKVEFLVSFYNNEISEKSEIFDDQFSVERPDGSNFTLKIRSTKLEDSAMYFCASSITRPRQGARSGANVLTFGAGSRLTVL.

The gene calls are TRBV6-5 and TRBJ1-1; 9 bases agree with TRBD1. The CDR3 sequence is 15 residues long. Germline assignment: CDR1 MNHEY and CDR2 SVGAGI. The junction had 10 bases not matched to a gene; V was cut back by 7 bases and J by 4 bases. The CDR3 nucleotides read TGTGCCAGCACCACCTTAGACAGGGGGGCCACTGAAGCTTTCTTT. This sequence encodes CASTTLDRGATEAFF.

The V and J genes are TRBV14 and TRBJ1-1, with 7 nucleotides matching TRBD1. J lost 0 bases, V lost 2 bases, and 9 bases had no gene match. CDR1 is SGHDN, CDR2 FVKESK, per germline. This CDR3 contains 17 residues. The CDR3 region is CASSQWTGVFMNTEAFF. The CDR3 DNA is TGTGCCAGCAGCCAATGGACAGGAGTGTTCATGAACACTGAAGCTTTCTTT.

This clone was recorded only once. J is TRBJ1-6 and V is TRBV9; D gene unclear. Germline V CDR1 and CDR2: SGDLS, YYNGEE. The CDR3 contains 15 residues. The ends were cut back, 2 bases at V and 6 bases at J, with 12 bases in the middle. The CDR3 nucleotides are TGTGCCAGCAGCGTGGCAGGAGGAAGTAATTCACCCCTCCACTTT. Encoded protein: CASSVAGGSNSPLHF.

J is TRBJ2-3 and V is TRBV28; TRBD2 matches at 8 bases. The germline V gene encodes CDR1 MDHEN and CDR2 SYDVKM. The J segment lost 8 bases and the V segment lost 6 bases, leaving 10 bases of the junction unmatched. The CDR3 is 14 residues long. DNA of the CDR3: TGTGCCAGCAGCCCCGGGGGGGGGCGAGGTACGCAGTATTTT. This codes for CASSPGGGRGTQYF.

V and J are TRBV28 and TRBJ2-7; D remains unclear. V lost 4 bases and J lost 0, with 10 bases in between. The CDR3 is made up of 14 amino acids. Germline CDR1 and CDR2: MDHEN and SYDVKM. The CDR3: CASSSSAASYEQYF. CDR3 DNA: TGTGCCAGCAGTTCCTCGGCGGCCTCCTACGAGCAGTACTTC.

The chain carries TRBV30 and TRBJ1-3; D remains unclear. Looked up from germline, CDR1 is GTSNPN and CDR2 is SVGIG (reference sequence). The CDR3 consists of 14 residues. V was shortened by 5 bases and J by 2 bases, with 13 bases between the two germline ends. In DNA, the CDR3 is TGTGCCTGGCGGGTCGGCACTCCTGGAAACACCATATATTTT. Its translation: CAWRVGTPGNTIYF.

J is TRBJ2-3 and V is TRBV29-1, with D perhaps TRBD2 (7 bases). The CDR3 totals 12 residues. Trimming took 7 bases from V and 6 from J, leaving 14 bases between them. Per germline, CDR1 SQVTM and CDR2 ANQGSEA. The CDR3 coding sequence is TGCAGCGCAGGGAGGGGGAAGGATACGCAGTATTTT. The encoded protein is CSAGRGKDTQYF.

The V gene is TRBV5-1, the J gene TRBJ2-1; 9 bases map to TRBD2. Germline trimming cut 1 base from V and 5 bases from J; bases unmatched to any gene: 7. This CDR3 contains 16 residues. The germline V gene encodes CDR1 SGHRS and CDR2 YFSETQ. The DNA of the CDR3 is TGCGCCAGCAGCTTGTCATTAGCGGGAGCTCACAATGAGCAGTTCTTC. Encoded protein: CASSLSLAGAHNEQFF.

This clone was picked up one time. V gene TRBV6-1 combines with J gene TRBJ2-7, with D possibly being TRBD2 (5 bases). The germline V gene has CDR1 MNHNS and CDR2 SASEGT. Trimming cost V 0 bases and J 3 bases, with 15 bases left between them. The CDR3 length is 16 residues. CDR3 nucleotides: TGTGCCAGCAGTGAAGCGGAGTATGTAGAGGGCTACGAGCAGTACTTC. This translates into CASSEAEYVEGYEQYF.

This clone was counted a few times. The V and J genes are TRBV29-1 and TRBJ2-1, with D possibly being TRBD2 (6 bases). V lost 7 bases and J lost 10, with 20 bases in between. CDR1 is SQVTM, CDR2 ANQGSEA, per germline. This CDR3 is built from 13 residues. The CDR3 protein is CSAEGGLVDEQFF. The CDR3 DNA follows: TGCAGCGCCGAGGGAGGTCTAGTGGACGAGCAGTTCTTC.

This rearrangement joins TRBV7-9 to TRBJ1-4; D call uncertain. Germline V gives CDR1 SEHNR, CDR2 FQNEAQ (reference sequence). Between the trimmed V and J ends, which lost 5 bases and 6 bases, there was a span of 16 bases. The CDR3 length is 15 residues. The DNA of the CDR3 is TGTGCCAGCAGCCCTAGAAAGGGAGGTGATGAAAAACTGTTTTTT. Translating it yields CASSPRKGGDEKLFF.

The chain has TRBV5-1 and TRBJ2-5, with TRBD2 identical over 7 bases. The CDR3 sequence is 14 residues long. The germline CDR1 and CDR2 sequences are SGHRS and YFSETQ. The trim removed 3 bases at V and 0 bases at J, leaving 2 bases unmatched. CDR3 nucleotides: TGCGCCAGCAGCTCAGGGACTAACCAAGAGACCCAGTACTTC. Translating gives CASSSGTNQETQYF. Drawing the rest from reference TRBV5-1 and TRBJ2-5, the complete variable domain is KAGVTQTPRYLIKTRGQQVTLSCSPISGHRSVSWYQQTPGQGLQFLFEYFSETQRNKGNFPGRFSGRQFSNSRSEMNVSTLELGDSALYLCASSSGTNQETQYFGPGTRLLVL.

This clone has a handful of counts. CDR3 loop: CASRTEAGETYEQYF. CDR3 DNA: TGTGCCAGCAGGACCGAAGCGGGAGAGACCTACGAGCAGTACTTC. The chain has TRBV27 and TRBJ2-7; 8 bases map to TRBD2. CDR1 and CDR2 from the germline V gene are MNHEY and SMNVEV (reference sequence). The V segment lost 6 bases and the J segment 2 bases; nucleotides outside the gene matches: 9. The CDR3 is 15 residues long.

The chain couples TRBV7-2 to TRBJ2-1; D may be TRBD1 (6 bases). Trimming took off 2 bases at V and 2 bases at J, with 13 bases between the two ends. CDR3 length: 16 residues. The germline gives CDR1 SGHTA, CDR2 FQGNSA. CDR3 coding DNA: TGTGCCAGCAGCTTAACGACCAGGGGCACCTACAATGAGCAGTTCTTC. It translates to CASSLTTRGTYNEQFF.